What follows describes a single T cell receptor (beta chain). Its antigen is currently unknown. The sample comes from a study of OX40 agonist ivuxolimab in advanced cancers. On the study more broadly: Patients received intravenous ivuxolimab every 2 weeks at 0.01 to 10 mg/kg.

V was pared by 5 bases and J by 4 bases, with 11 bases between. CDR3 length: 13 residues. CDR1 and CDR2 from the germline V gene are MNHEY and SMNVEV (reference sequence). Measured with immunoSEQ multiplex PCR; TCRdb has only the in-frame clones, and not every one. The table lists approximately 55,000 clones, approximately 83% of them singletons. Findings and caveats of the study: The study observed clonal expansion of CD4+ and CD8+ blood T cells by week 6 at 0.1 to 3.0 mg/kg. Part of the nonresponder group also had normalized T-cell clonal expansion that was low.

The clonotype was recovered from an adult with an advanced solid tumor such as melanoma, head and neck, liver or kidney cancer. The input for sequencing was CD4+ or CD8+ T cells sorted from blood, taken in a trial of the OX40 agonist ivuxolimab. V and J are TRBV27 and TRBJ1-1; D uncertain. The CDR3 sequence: CASSLGIGTEAFF. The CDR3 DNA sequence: TGTGCCAGCAGTCTTGGGATCGGCACTGAAGCTTTCTTT.